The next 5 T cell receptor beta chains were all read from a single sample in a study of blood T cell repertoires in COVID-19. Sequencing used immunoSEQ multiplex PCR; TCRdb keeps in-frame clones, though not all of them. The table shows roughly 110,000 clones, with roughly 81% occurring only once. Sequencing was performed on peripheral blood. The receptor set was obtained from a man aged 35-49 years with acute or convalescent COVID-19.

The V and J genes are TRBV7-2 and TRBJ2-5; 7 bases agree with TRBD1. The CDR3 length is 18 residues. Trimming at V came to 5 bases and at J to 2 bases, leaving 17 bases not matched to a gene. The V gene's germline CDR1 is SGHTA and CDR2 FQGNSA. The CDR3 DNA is TGTGCCAGCAGCATAAGTAATTGGGGGCCGGGACAGCAAGAGACCCAGTACTTC. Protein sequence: CASSISNWGPGQQETQYF.

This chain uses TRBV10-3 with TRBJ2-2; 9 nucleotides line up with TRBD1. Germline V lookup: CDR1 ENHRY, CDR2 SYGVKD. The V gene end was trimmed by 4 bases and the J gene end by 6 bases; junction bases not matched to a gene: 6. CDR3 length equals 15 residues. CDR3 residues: CAISAPGQGAGELFF. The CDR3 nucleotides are TGTGCCATCAGTGCGCCGGGACAGGGCGCCGGGGAGCTGTTTTTT.

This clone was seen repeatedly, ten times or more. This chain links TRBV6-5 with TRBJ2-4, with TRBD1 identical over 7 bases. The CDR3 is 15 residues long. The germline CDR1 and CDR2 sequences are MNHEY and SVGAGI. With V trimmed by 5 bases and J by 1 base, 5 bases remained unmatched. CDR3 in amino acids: CASSRDRDAKNIQYF. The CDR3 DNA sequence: TGTGCCAGCAGTCGAGACAGGGATGCCAAAAACATTCAGTACTTC.

The DNA of the CDR3 is TGTGCCAGCAGCAAAAAATGGAGGGTTCGGGACACCATATATTTT. Its protein product is CASSKKWRVRDTIYF. V is TRBV21-1 and J is TRBJ1-3. TRBV21-1 is shown as a pseudogene. This CDR3 contains 15 residues.

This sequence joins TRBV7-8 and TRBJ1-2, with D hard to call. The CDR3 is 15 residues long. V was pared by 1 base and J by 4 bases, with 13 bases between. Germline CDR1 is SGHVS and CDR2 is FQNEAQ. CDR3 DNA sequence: TGTGCCAGCAGCTTAGGGGCGGGTAGGGTCTATGGCTACACCTTC. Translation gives CASSLGAGRVYGYTF.